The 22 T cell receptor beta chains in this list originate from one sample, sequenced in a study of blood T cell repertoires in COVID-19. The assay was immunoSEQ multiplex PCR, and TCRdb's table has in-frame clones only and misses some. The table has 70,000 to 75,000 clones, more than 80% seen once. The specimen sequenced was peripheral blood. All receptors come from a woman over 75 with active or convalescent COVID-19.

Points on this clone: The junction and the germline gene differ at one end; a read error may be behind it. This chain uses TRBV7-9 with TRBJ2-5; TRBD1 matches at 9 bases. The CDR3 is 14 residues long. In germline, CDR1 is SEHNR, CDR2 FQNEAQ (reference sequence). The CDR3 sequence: CASSFMGETGTGNF. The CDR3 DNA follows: TGTGCCAGCAGCTTTATGGGAGAAACCGGGACAGGGAACTTC.

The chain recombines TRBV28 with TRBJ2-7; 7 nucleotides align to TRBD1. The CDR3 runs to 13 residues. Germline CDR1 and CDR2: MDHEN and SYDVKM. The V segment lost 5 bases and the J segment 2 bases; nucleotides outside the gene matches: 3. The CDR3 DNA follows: TGTGCCAGCAGTATACAGGGGACCTACGAGCAGTACTTC. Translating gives CASSIQGTYEQYF.

The CDR3 loop is CASSLASVKETQYF. DNA for the CDR3: TGTGCCAGCAGCTTAGCATCGGTCAAAGAGACCCAGTACTTC. The chain is built from TRBV7-2 and TRBJ2-5; D call uncertain. The germline gives CDR1 SGHTA, CDR2 FQGNSA. The CDR3 has 14 amino acids. The V and J ends lost 0 bases and 3 bases respectively, with 8 bases between them.

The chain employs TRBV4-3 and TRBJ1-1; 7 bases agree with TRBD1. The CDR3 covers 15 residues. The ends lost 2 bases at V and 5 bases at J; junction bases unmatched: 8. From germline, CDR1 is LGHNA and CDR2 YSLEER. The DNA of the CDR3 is TGCGCCAGCAGCCAAAAGGGGCAGGGGGTGACTGAAGCTTTCTTT. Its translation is CASSQKGQGVTEAFF.

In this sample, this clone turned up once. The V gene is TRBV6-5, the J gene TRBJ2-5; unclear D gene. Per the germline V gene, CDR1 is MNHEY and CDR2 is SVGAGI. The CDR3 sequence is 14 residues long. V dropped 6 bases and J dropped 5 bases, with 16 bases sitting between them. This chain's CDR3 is CASSAPRMLETQYF. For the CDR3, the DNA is TGTGCCAGCAGCGCCCCGAGAATGTTGGAGACCCAGTACTTC.

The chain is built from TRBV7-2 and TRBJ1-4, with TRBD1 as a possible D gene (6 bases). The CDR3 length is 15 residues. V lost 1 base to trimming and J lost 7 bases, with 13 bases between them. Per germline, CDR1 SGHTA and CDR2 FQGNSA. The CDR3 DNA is TGTGCCAGCAGCTTAGGGCAGGGGATGAGTGAAAAACTGTTTTTT. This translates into CASSLGQGMSEKLFF.

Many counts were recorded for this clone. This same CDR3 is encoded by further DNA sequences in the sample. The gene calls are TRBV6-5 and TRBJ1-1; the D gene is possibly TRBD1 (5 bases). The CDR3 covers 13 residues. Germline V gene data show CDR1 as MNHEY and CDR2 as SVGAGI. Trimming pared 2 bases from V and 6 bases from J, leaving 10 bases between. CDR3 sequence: CASSYQGSAEAFF. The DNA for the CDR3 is TGTGCCAGCAGTTACCAGGGAAGCGCTGAAGCTTTCTTT.

The CDR3 protein is CASSKAGGHNEQFF. The CDR3 nucleotides read TGTGCCAGCAGCAAAGCGGGCGGGCACAATGAGCAGTTCTTC. This chain uses TRBV21-1 with TRBJ2-1; TRBD2, the table's D call, lacks a check against the DNA. TRBV21-1 is a known pseudogene. This CDR3 spans 14 amino acids.

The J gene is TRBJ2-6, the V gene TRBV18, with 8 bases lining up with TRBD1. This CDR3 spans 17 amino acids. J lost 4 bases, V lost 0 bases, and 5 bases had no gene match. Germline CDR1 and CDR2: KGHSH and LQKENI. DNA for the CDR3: TGTGCCAGCTCACCACCAATGACAGGGGTAGGGGCCAACGTCCTGACTTTC. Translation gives CASSPPMTGVGANVLTF.

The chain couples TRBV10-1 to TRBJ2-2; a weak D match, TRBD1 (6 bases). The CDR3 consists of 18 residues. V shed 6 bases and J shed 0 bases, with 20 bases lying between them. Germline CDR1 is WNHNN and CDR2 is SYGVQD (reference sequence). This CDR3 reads CASSPTSGQPTNTGELFF. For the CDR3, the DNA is TGCGCCAGCAGCCCAACATCCGGACAGCCCACGAACACCGGGGAGCTGTTTTTT.

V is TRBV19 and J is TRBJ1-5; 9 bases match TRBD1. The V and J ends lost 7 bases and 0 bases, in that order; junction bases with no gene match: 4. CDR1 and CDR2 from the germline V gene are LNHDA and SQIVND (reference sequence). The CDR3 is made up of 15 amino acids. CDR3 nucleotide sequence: TGTGCCAGTACCGACAGGGGGTATAGCAATCAGCCCCAGCATTTT. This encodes CASTDRGYSNQPQHF.

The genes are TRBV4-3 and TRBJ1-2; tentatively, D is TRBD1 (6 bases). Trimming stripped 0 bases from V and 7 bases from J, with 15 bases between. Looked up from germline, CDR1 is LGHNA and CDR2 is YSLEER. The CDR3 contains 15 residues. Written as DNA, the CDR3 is TGCGCCAGCAGCCAAGAGCGGGCCAGGGGAGCTGGCTACACCTTC. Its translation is CASSQERARGAGYTF.

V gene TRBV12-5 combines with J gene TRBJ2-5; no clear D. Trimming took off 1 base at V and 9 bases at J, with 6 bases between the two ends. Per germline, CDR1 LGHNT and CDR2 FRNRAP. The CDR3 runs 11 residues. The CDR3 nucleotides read TGTGCTAGTGGTTTGGGCGAGGCCCAGTACTTC. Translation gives CASGLGEAQYF.

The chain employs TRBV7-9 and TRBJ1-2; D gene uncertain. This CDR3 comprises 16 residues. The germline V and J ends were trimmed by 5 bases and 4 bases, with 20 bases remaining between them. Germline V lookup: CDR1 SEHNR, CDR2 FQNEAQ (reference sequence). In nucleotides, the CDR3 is TGTGCCAGCAGCCCTAACGCGGTTCCGACGTCCTATGGCTACACCTTC. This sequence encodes CASSPNAVPTSYGYTF.

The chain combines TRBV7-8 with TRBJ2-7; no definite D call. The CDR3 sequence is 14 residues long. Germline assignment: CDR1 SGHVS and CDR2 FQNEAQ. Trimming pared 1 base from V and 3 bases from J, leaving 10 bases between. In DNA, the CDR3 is TGTGCCAGCAGCTTAGTAGACGGAGACTACGAGCAGTACTTC. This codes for CASSLVDGDYEQYF.

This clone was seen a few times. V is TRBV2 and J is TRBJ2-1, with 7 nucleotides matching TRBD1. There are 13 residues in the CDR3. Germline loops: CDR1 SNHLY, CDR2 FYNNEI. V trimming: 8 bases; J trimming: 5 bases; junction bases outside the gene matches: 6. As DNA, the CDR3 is TGTGCCAGCCTCGACAGGGTCGACAATGAGCAGTTCTTC. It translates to CASLDRVDNEQFF.

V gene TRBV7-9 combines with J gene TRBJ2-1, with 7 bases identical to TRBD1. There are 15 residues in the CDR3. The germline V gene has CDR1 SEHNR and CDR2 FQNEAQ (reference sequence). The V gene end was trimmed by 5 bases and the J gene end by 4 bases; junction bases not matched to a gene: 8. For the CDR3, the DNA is TGTGCCAGCAGCCCGACGGGACAGCAATACAATGAGCAGTTCTTC. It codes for CASSPTGQQYNEQFF. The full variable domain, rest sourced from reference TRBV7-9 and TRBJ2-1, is DTGVSQNPRHKITKRGQNVTFRCDPISEHNRLYWYRQTLGQGPEFLTYFQNEAQLEKSRLLSDRFSAERPKGSFSTLEIQRTEQGDSAMYLCASSPTGQQYNEQFFGPGTRLTVL.

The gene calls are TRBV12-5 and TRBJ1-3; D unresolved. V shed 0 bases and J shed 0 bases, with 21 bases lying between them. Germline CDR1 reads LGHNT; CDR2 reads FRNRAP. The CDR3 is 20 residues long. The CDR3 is CASGLVIAADLTPSGNTIYF. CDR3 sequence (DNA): TGTGCTAGTGGTTTGGTAATTGCGGCAGATCTAACACCCTCTGGAAACACCATATATTTT.

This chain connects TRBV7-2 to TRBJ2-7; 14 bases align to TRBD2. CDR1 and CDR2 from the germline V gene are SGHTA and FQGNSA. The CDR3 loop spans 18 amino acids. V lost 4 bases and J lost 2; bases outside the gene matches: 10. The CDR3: CASSSGTSGGTITYEQYF. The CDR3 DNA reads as TGTGCCAGCAGCTCCGGGACTAGCGGGGGTACGATAACCTACGAGCAGTACTTC. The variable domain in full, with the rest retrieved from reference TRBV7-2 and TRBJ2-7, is GAGVSQSPSNKVTEKGKDVELRCDPISGHTALYWYRQSLGQGLEFLIYFQGNSAPDKSGLPSDRFSAERTGGSVSTLTIQRTQQEDSAVYLCASSSGTSGGTITYEQYFGPGTRLTVT.

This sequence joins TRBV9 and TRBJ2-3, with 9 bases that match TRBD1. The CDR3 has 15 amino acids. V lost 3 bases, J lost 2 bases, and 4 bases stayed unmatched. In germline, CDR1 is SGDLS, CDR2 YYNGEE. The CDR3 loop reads CASSAGTGITDTQYF. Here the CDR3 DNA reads TGTGCCAGCAGCGCCGGGACAGGGATCACAGATACGCAGTATTTT.

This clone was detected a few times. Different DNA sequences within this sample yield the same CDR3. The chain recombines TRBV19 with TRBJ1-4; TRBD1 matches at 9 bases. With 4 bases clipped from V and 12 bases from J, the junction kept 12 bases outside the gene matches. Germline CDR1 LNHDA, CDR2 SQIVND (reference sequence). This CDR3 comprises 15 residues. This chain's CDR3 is CASSNSYRGRGELFF. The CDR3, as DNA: TGTGCCAGTAGTAATTCTTACAGGGGGCGCGGAGAACTGTTTTTT. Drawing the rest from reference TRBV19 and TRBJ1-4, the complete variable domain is DGGITQSPKYLFRKEGQNVTLSCEQNLNHDAMYWYRQDPGQGLRLIYYSQIVNDFQKGDIAEGYSVSREKKESFPLTVTSAQKNPTAFYLCASSNSYRGRGELFFGSGTQLSVL.

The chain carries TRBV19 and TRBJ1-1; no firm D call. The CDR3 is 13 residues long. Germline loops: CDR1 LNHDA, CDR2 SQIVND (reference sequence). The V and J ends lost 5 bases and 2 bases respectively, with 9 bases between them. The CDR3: CASSEQTNTEAFF. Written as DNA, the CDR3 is TGTGCCAGTAGTGAACAGACCAACACTGAAGCTTTCTTT.